This TCR beta chain derives from a study of OX40 agonist ivuxolimab in advanced cancers. Context from the whole study: The costimulatory receptor OX40 (CD134) was targeted by ivuxolimab, a fully human IgG2 agonistic monoclonal antibody. Prior anti-PD-1, anti-PD-L1 or anti-CTLA-4 therapy was permitted, and checkpoint inhibitors had been received by more than 35% of dose-escalation patients. Peripheral TCRbeta sequencing aimed to test whether ivuxolimab altered TCR sequence diversity and caused clonal T-cell expansion. Intravenous ivuxolimab was administered to patients every 2 weeks at six dose levels: 0.01, 0.1, 0.3, 1.5, 3 and 10 mg/kg. The paper describes the monotherapy dose-escalation part (N ≈ 52 patients) of the phase I trial of ivuxolimab. Of the approximately 54 dose-escalation patients, hepatocellular carcinoma was present in 19, melanoma in approximately 15, renal cell carcinoma in 9 and head and neck cancer in 9. In the dose-escalation cohort, 82.7% of patients were male, and the mean age was roughly 60 years, with a range of roughly 23 to 85. Partial responses occurred in three dose-escalation patients: two with cutaneous melanoma and one with hepatocellular carcinoma. Paper-wide results and their limitations: The antigen specificity of the clonally expanded peripheral T cells was not determined. After ivuxolimab, expanded clones were on average more numerous among CD8+ T cells than among CD4+ T cells. At doses of 0.1 to 3.0 mg/kg, clonal expansion of both CD4+ and CD8+ T cells in blood was seen between baseline and week 6. Low levels of normalized T-cell clonal expansion were also seen in some nonresponding patients. Partial responders in the 0.1-3.0 mg/kg groups had among the lowest normalized peripheral clonal expansion, especially among CD8+ T cells.

V lost 7 bases and J lost 0 bases; the stretch between them is 17 bases long. From its cysteine to its phenylalanine, the CDR3 spans 16 amino acids. Left in the record is the CDR3 DNA by itself, 48 bases read in frame from the first base. The germline V gene (reference sequence) specifies SEHNR as CDR1 and FQNEAQ as CDR2. This clone has a single count. Its antigen remains unidentified. No base quality values were provided; no much bigger clone lies one nucleotide off. To sequence the TCRbeta CDR3 region, genomic DNA was isolated from the sorted cells. TCRbeta CDR3 regions were sequenced using the immunoSEQ Assay. TCRdb re-hosts the immuneACCESS table, in-frame sequences only. Its copies lack some clones; in the studies checked, an unresolved V gene accounts for under half of them, and the cause for the rest is not known. This sample has about 41,000 clones in its table, and around 92% of those were observed once. In total, the top ten clones hold less than 0.7% of the sample.

The trial excluded patients who had a history of autoimmune disease or who were on systemic immunosuppression. Peripheral blood for TCR sequencing was collected from all dose cohorts at baseline, on cycle 4 day 1, and on cycle 7 day 1. The samples were drawn from a first-in-human, open-label, multicenter phase I dose-escalation trial of ivuxolimab. The trial enrolled adults with locally advanced or metastatic head and neck squamous cell, hepatocellular, melanoma or renal cell carcinoma. Before TCR sequencing, CD4+ T cells and CD8+ T cells from peripheral blood were sorted into separate populations.

This chain is built from TRBV7-9 and TRBJ2-3; TRBD2 might be the D gene, on 6 matching bases. This specimen was CD4+ or CD8+ T cells sorted from blood, taken in a trial of the OX40 agonist ivuxolimab. This TCR derives from an adult with an advanced solid tumor such as melanoma, head and neck, liver or kidney cancer. The encoded CDR3 is CASTPFSRGSTDTQYF. The nucleotide sequence is given as TGTGCCAGCACCCCCTTCTCCCGGGGGAGCACAGATACGCAGTATTTT.